This T cell receptor (beta chain) was found in a study of CD8 T cells in ankylosing spondylitis. Germline V gene lookup returns CDR1 MNHEY and CDR2 SVGEGT. Trimming took off 0 bases at V and 4 bases at J, with 15 bases between the two ends. The CDR3 runs 16 residues. Via MiXCR, TCRdb re-called the 5' RACE reads, giving one row per CDR3 protein. The table lists approximately 140,000 distinct CDR3 sequences, around 9.3% of them singletons. This clonotype occurred a few times. The antigen remains undetermined. Study-wide results and limits: CD8+ cells made up the disease-linked clones, which were relatively rare in peripheral blood. From matched ankylosing spondylitis synovial fluid, disease-linked clones were reportedly recovered at significantly enriched levels. It appeared that ankylosing spondylitis blood was characterized by a TCR beta motif of eight highly homologous variants.

This receptor was identified in a male donor with ankylosing spondylitis or in good health (not recorded which). Input material: blood, either unsorted or a sorted T cell fraction (not recorded which). The chain has TRBV6-2 or TRBV6-3 and TRBJ1-2; unclear D gene. The CDR3 nucleotides are TGTGCCAGCAGTTACTCGGTACCTAACAATGGCTATGGCTACACCTTC. It encodes CASSYSVPNNGYGYTF.